Listed here are 8 T cell receptor beta chains from one sample, sequenced in a study of control samples from healthy donors and cancer patients. Here immunoSEQ multiplex PCR was the method, and the copy in TCRdb shows in-frame clones only, minus some. The data contain about 95,000 clones, over 80% of them singletons. Sequenced material: blood. The origin of the receptors is a man aged 25-45 years in good health.

The CDR3 spells CASSLAGGTDTQYF. CDR3 nucleotide sequence: TGTGCCAGCTCACTAGCGGGGGGCACAGATACGCAGTATTTT. The chain links TRBV18 to TRBJ2-3, with 9 bases aligning to TRBD2. Germline lookup yields CDR1 KGHSH and CDR2 LQKENI. Trimming took 4 bases from V and 1 from J; bases not matched to a gene: 0. CDR3 length equals 14 residues.

This clone was observed a single time. This rearrangement joins TRBV3-1 (or the pseudogene TRBV3-2) to TRBJ2-1, with D possibly matching TRBD2 (6 bases). Germline CDR1 LGHDT, CDR2 YNNKEL (reference sequence). V lost 4 bases to trimming and J lost 2 bases, with 15 bases between them. The CDR3 contains 16 residues. The DNA for the CDR3 is TGTGCCAGCAGCCCGACGAGGGACTCGACCTACAATGAGCAGTTCTTC. Translation gives CASSPTRDSTYNEQFF.

The sample holds one count of this clone. The chain links TRBV3-1 (or the pseudogene TRBV3-2) to TRBJ1-5; TRBD1 matches at 7 bases. The ends lost 5 bases at V and 5 bases at J; junction bases unmatched: 6. The germline V gene encodes CDR1 LGHDT and CDR2 YNNKEL (reference sequence). The CDR3 is 14 amino acids. The CDR3: CASSKGTADQPQHF. The DNA of the CDR3 is TGTGCCAGCAGCAAAGGGACAGCGGATCAGCCCCAGCATTTT.

This chain links TRBV6-2 or TRBV6-3 with TRBJ2-1, with TRBD1 as a possible D gene (5 bases). V was cut by 0 bases and J by 7 bases, with 13 bases left in between. The germline V gene has CDR1 MNHEY and CDR2 SVGEGT. The CDR3 runs 15 residues. This CDR3 reads CASSYSSGWLNEQFF. The CDR3 DNA sequence: TGTGCCAGCAGTTACTCTTCAGGGTGGTTAAATGAGCAGTTCTTC.

This chain connects TRBV6-2 or TRBV6-3 to TRBJ2-6; D possibly uses TRBD1 or TRBD2 (5 bases each). The CDR3 is made up of 16 amino acids. Trimming removed 2 bases at V and 0 bases at J, with 8 bases between. Germline V gene lookup returns CDR1 MNHEY and CDR2 SVGEGT. For the CDR3, the DNA is TGTGCCAGCAGTTACGGGACCGTCTCTGGGGCCAACGTCCTGACTTTC. It codes for CASSYGTVSGANVLTF.

A few counts support this clone. Within the sample, other DNA sequences also encode this same CDR3. The rearrangement uses TRBV2 and TRBJ1-5; D gene uncertain. Per germline, CDR1 SNHLY and CDR2 FYNNEI. The V end was cut by 6 bases, the J end by 0 bases, with 3 bases between. The CDR3 covers 12 residues. In DNA, the CDR3 is TGTGCCAGCAGGGATAGCAATCAGCCCCAGCATTTT. Protein product: CASRDSNQPQHF. The whole variable domain, filled in from reference TRBV2 and TRBJ1-5, reads EPEVTQTPSHQVTQMGQEVILRCVPISNHLYFYWYRQILGQKVEFLVSFYNNEISEKSEIFDDQFSVERPDGSNFTLKIRSTKLEDSAMYFCASRDSNQPQHFGDGTRLSIL.

The chain is built from TRBV24-1 and TRBJ2-3, with 11 bases lining up with TRBD1. Germline V lookup: CDR1 KGHDR, CDR2 SFDVKD. The length of the CDR3 is 13 residues. V was pared by 8 bases and J by 4 bases, with 1 base of the junction left unmatched. Here the CDR3 reads CATTGQGADTQYF. The CDR3, as DNA: TGTGCCACCACGGGACAGGGGGCAGATACGCAGTATTTT.

The rearrangement joins TRBV9 to TRBJ2-2; no definite D call. V lost 0 bases to trimming and J lost 0 bases, with 9 bases between them. This CDR3 region has 16 residues. CDR1 is SGDLS and CDR2 is YYNGEE in the germline V gene. The CDR3 DNA reads TGTGCCAGCAGCGTAGTAGGCAGATCGAACACCGGGGAGCTGTTTTTT. Its protein is CASSVVGRSNTGELFF.